This record covers a single TCR beta chain. The method was immunoSEQ multiplex PCR; TCRdb's version includes in-frame clones alone and lacks a portion of them. This sample yields approximately 70,000 clones, of which 60% to 80% are seen a single time; around 1.5% belongs to the top ten. CDR1 and CDR2 (germline): LNHDA, SQIVND (reference sequence). The CDR3 contains 13 residues. The ends were cut back, 6 bases at V and 6 bases at J, with 14 bases in the middle. This sample is drawn from a study of OX40 agonist ivuxolimab in advanced cancers. Here the sequenced sample was CD4+ or CD8+ T cells sorted from blood, taken in a trial of the OX40 agonist ivuxolimab. The sequence was obtained from an adult with an advanced solid tumor such as melanoma, head and neck, liver or kidney cancer. V is TRBV19 and J is TRBJ1-1; tentative D call: TRBD1 (6 bases). The CDR3 here is CASRAQGSSEAFF. The CDR3 DNA sequence: TGTGCCAGTAGAGCACAGGGTTCCTCTGAAGCTTTCTTT.